The 27 T cell receptor beta chains below were found in one sample sequenced in a study of T cell responses to AZD1222 COVID-19 vaccine. TCRdb's table, derived via immunoSEQ multiplex PCR, lists solely in-frame clones and lacks some. This sample has 150,000 to 200,000 clones, with 92% found just once. Sequences were derived from peripheral blood, sampled on day 0 of AZD1222 vaccination. These receptors all come from an adult in good health.

This clone was counted a single time. The chain uses TRBV2 and TRBJ1-2, with TRBD1 as a possible D gene (5 bases). With 6 bases removed from V and 0 bases from J, the gap between germline ends came to 8 bases. The CDR3 spans 13 residues. Germline V lookup: CDR1 SNHLY, CDR2 FYNNEI. DNA of the CDR3: TGTGCCAGCAGAGGGACCTCTAACTATGGCTACACCTTC. Translated: CASRGTSNYGYTF.

The V and J genes are TRBV19 and TRBJ2-1; possible D gene TRBD2, 6 bases. The CDR3 is 14 amino acids. Per germline, CDR1 LNHDA and CDR2 SQIVND (reference sequence). Trimming left V 4 bases short and J 6 bases short, with 13 bases between. The CDR3 region is CASSSRLEPNEQFF. The CDR3 bases are TGTGCCAGTAGTAGCCGACTAGAACCCAATGAGCAGTTCTTC.

V is TRBV6-5 and J is TRBJ2-7, with 9 bases aligning to TRBD1. The length of the CDR3 is 15 residues. From germline, CDR1 is MNHEY and CDR2 SVGAGI. The trim removed 6 bases at V and 3 bases at J, leaving 9 bases unmatched. The CDR3 bases are TGTGCCAGCAGCTTTCCGGGACAGGGAGGCTACGAGCAGTACTTC. Residues: CASSFPGQGGYEQYF.

The V call is TRBV2, the J call TRBJ1-1; 11 positions match TRBD1. The CDR3 consists of 15 residues. Unmatched junction bases numbered 10, after V lost 7 bases and J lost 6 bases. The V gene's germline CDR1 is SNHLY and CDR2 FYNNEI. CDR3 DNA sequence: TGTGCCAGCAACGGACAGGGGGCTCGGGAGGCTGAAGCTTTCTTT. Protein product: CASNGQGAREAEAFF.

The V and J genes are TRBV1 and TRBJ2-7; the table gives TRBD2 as D, unverified against the DNA. TRBV1 is shown as a pseudogene. CDR3 length: 14 residues. The DNA for the CDR3 is TGCACCAGCAGCCAAGAGAGCGGGGGTTACGAGCAGTACTTC. Translating gives CTSSQESGGYEQYF.

The chain employs TRBV6-2 or TRBV6-3 and TRBJ2-7; D unresolved. The CDR3 has 12 residues. V dropped 2 bases and J dropped 5 bases, with 7 bases sitting between them. Per the germline V gene, CDR1 is MNHEY and CDR2 is SVGEGT. The CDR3 region is CASSYMLDEQYF. CDR3 DNA sequence: TGTGCCAGCAGTTACATGTTGGACGAGCAGTACTTC.

The rearrangement uses TRBV27 and TRBJ1-1, with TRBD1 as a possible D gene (5 bases). The V end was cut by 5 bases, the J end by 1 base, with 11 bases between. Germline V gene data show CDR1 as MNHEY and CDR2 as SMNVEV (reference sequence). This CDR3 region has 14 residues. Here the CDR3 DNA reads TGTGCCAGCAGTCGAGGGGATACGAACACTGAAGCTTTCTTT. This gives the protein CASSRGDTNTEAFF.

The V gene is TRBV30, the J gene TRBJ1-1; D gene uncertain. CDR3 size: 13 residues. Germline assignment: CDR1 GTSNPN and CDR2 SVGIG (reference sequence). The V and J ends lost 4 bases and 2 bases respectively, with 11 bases between them. CDR3: CAWTGRVNTEAFF. The CDR3 DNA reads as TGTGCCTGGACAGGTAGGGTAAACACTGAAGCTTTCTTT.

The chain employs TRBV4-3 and TRBJ1-5; 9 positions agree with TRBD1. The CDR3 contains 16 residues. The V gene's germline CDR1 is LGHNA and CDR2 YSLEER. Trimming took 4 bases from V and 3 from J; bases not matched to a gene: 7. The CDR3 is CASSPEGDRDNQPQHF. CDR3 bases: TGCGCCAGCAGCCCGGAGGGGGACAGGGACAATCAGCCCCAGCATTTT.

The chain recombines TRBV21-1 with TRBJ1-6; the table's D call TRBD1 went unverified against the DNA. TRBV21-1 is flagged as a pseudogene. The length of the CDR3 is 17 residues. CDR3 nucleotide sequence: TGTGCCAGCAGCGTACAGGGAGATGAGGAGTATAATTCACCCCTCCACTTT. Translating gives CASSVQGDEEYNSPLHF.

This chain uses TRBV5-6 with TRBJ1-5; 8 positions match TRBD1. CDR1 is SGHDT and CDR2 is YYEEEE in the germline V gene. This CDR3 has 16 amino acids. V was clipped by 0 bases and J by 5 bases; unmatched bases: 7. The CDR3 protein is CASSLAGPTGDQPQHF. The CDR3 coding sequence is TGTGCCAGCAGCTTGGCCGGTCCGACAGGGGATCAGCCCCAGCATTTT.

This clone was seen a single time. The V and J genes are TRBV5-1 and TRBJ1-1; D perhaps matches TRBD1 (5 bases). Trimming removed 0 bases from V and 3 bases from J, with 6 bases in between. Germline values: CDR1 SGHRS, CDR2 YFSETQ. This CDR3 is 13 amino acids long. The chain's CDR3 is CASSLAGDTEAFF. The CDR3, as DNA: TGCGCCAGCAGCTTGGCGGGGGACACTGAAGCTTTCTTT.

This clone has just one count. V and J are TRBV7-2 and TRBJ2-7; 8 bases map to TRBD1. The germline V gene encodes CDR1 SGHTA and CDR2 FQGNSA. The CDR3 is 14 amino acids. After removal of 5 bases from V and 7 bases from J, the junction contained 10 bases not matched to a gene. The CDR3 is CASSPLQGAGEQYF. Written as DNA, the CDR3 is TGTGCCAGCAGCCCTCTGCAGGGGGCTGGTGAGCAGTACTTC.

This clone was detected once. V usage is TRBV18 and J usage is TRBJ2-7; D is perhaps TRBD1 (6 bases). V was trimmed by 3 bases and J by 3 bases, leaving 15 bases between them. CDR1 and CDR2 (germline): KGHSH, LQKENI. This CDR3 has 15 residues. CDR3 DNA: TGTGCCAGCTCACCCCCCGGGACACGAGACTACGAGCAGTACTTC. Residues: CASSPPGTRDYEQYF. Together with reference TRBV18 and TRBJ2-7, the CDR3 gives the full variable domain: NAGVMQNPRHLVRRRGQEARLRCSPMKGHSHVYWYRQLPEEGLKFMVYLQKENIIDESGMPKERFSAEFPKEGPSILRIQQVVRGDSAAYFCASSPPGTRDYEQYFGPGTRLTVT.

This chain links TRBV4-3 with TRBJ2-1, with 7 bases matching TRBD2. CDR1 and CDR2 from the germline V gene are LGHNA and YSLEER. CDR3 length equals 15 residues. V was clipped by 1 base and J by 7 bases; unmatched bases: 7. The CDR3 loop is CASSQVVSRGNEQFF. The CDR3 region has the DNA TGCGCCAGCAGCCAAGTAGTGTCGCGGGGGAATGAGCAGTTCTTC.

There are many counts of this clone. The V and J genes are TRBV5-6 and TRBJ2-1, with D tentatively TRBD1 or TRBD2 (5 bases each). The CDR3 covers 12 residues. V lost 4 bases and J lost 8, with 10 bases in between. Per the germline V gene, CDR1 is SGHDT and CDR2 is YYEEEE. CDR3 nucleotides: TGTGCCAGCAGCCAACGGGGCGATGAGCAGTTCTTC. This codes for CASSQRGDEQFF.

This chain uses TRBV7-2 with TRBJ1-5, with 12 bases fitting TRBD1. Germline CDR1 and CDR2: SGHTA and FQGNSA. The length of the CDR3 is 17 residues. Trimming cost V 3 bases and J 5 bases; bases outside gene matches: 8. CDR3 protein: CASSLGTGGFGDQPQHF. CDR3 nucleotides: TGTGCCAGCAGCTTGGGGACAGGGGGCTTTGGTGATCAGCCCCAGCATTTT.

This chain joins TRBV7-2 and TRBJ1-2; the D is unclear. V was clipped by 7 bases and J by 8 bases, with 17 bases between them. This CDR3 has 13 residues. The germline CDR1 and CDR2 sequences are SGHTA and FQGNSA. The CDR3 DNA follows: TGTGCCAGCACACCGGCGGAGGTCGGGGGCTACACCTTC. As protein: CASTPAEVGGYTF.

The chain couples TRBV7-2 to TRBJ1-2, with D hard to call. CDR3 length: 14 amino acids. The V gene's germline CDR1 is SGHTA and CDR2 FQGNSA. V lost 1 base to trimming and J lost 4 bases, with 10 bases between them. As DNA, the CDR3 is TGTGCCAGCAGCTTAGATCGGCAGACCTATGGCTACACCTTC. Amino acid sequence: CASSLDRQTYGYTF. Filled out from reference TRBV7-2 and TRBJ1-2, the complete variable domain reads GAGVSQSPSNKVTEKGKDVELRCDPISGHTALYWYRQSLGQGLEFLIYFQGNSAPDKSGLPSDRFSAERTGGSVSTLTIQRTQQEDSAVYLCASSLDRQTYGYTFGSGTRLTVV.

The chain carries TRBV9 and TRBJ2-7; TRBD1 matches at 7 bases. The V segment lost 4 bases and the J segment 6 bases; nucleotides outside the gene matches: 7. CDR1 is SGDLS and CDR2 is YYNGEE in the germline V gene. The length of the CDR3 is 13 residues. CDR3 in amino acids: CASSPGTVAEQYF. In DNA form, the CDR3 reads TGTGCCAGCAGCCCCGGGACAGTGGCCGAGCAGTACTTC.

This chain uses TRBV7-6 with TRBJ2-2; D might be TRBD1 (6 bases). CDR3 length: 15 residues. V lost 3 bases and J lost 6, with 14 bases in between. The V gene's germline CDR1 is SGHVS and CDR2 FNYEAQ. Here the CDR3 reads CASSFGQSSSGELFF. CDR3 nucleotides: TGTGCCAGCAGCTTCGGACAGAGTTCTTCCGGGGAGCTGTTTTTT.

CDR3 nucleotides: TGTGCCAGCAGCGCGCAGGACAATGGCTACACCTTC. This sequence encodes CASSAQDNGYTF. J is TRBJ1-2 and V is TRBV9; tentative D call: TRBD1 (5 bases). The CDR3 contains 12 residues. The germline V gene has CDR1 SGDLS and CDR2 YYNGEE. Trimming cost V 3 bases and J 6 bases, with 9 bases left between them.

In the case of this clone: Other DNA sequences within the sample encode an identical CDR3. V usage is TRBV7-2 and J usage is TRBJ2-5; D perhaps matches TRBD2 (6 bases). This CDR3 has 14 amino acids. The germline gives CDR1 SGHTA, CDR2 FQGNSA. Trimming shortened V by 5 bases and J by 3 bases, and 13 bases separated the two germline ends. CDR3 nucleotide sequence: TGTGCCAGCAGCCGCGGCGGGGCGGAAGAGACCCAGTACTTC. Translation: CASSRGGAEETQYF.

V and J are TRBV5-4 and TRBJ1-2; D is uncertain. Germline values: CDR1 SGHNT, CDR2 YYREEE (reference sequence). The CDR3 is 13 amino acids. V lost 2 bases and J lost 7, with 12 bases in between. CDR3 protein: CASSLRPDPGYTF. The CDR3 DNA reads as TGTGCCAGCAGCTTAAGACCGGATCCTGGCTACACCTTC.

The chain uses TRBV6-2 or TRBV6-3 and TRBJ2-3; 8 bases are shared with TRBD2. J was trimmed by 3 bases and V by 5 bases; bases with no gene match: 7. The CDR3 covers 15 residues. Looked up from germline, CDR1 is MNHEY and CDR2 is SVGEGT. The CDR3 protein is CASSRPGLETDTQYF. CDR3 coding DNA: TGTGCCAGCAGTCGTCCGGGACTAGAAACAGATACGCAGTATTTT.

V is TRBV7-9 and J is TRBJ1-5; TRBD1 matches at 8 bases. There are 15 residues in the CDR3. The germline gives CDR1 SEHNR, CDR2 FQNEAQ (reference sequence). Trimming at V came to 5 bases and at J to 4 bases, leaving 7 bases not matched to a gene. CDR3 in DNA: TGTGCCAGCAGCGCGACAGGGGCGTTAAATCAGCCCCAGCATTTT. It codes for CASSATGALNQPQHF. Supplemented by reference TRBV7-9 and TRBJ1-5, the full variable domain reads DTGVSQNPRHKITKRGQNVTFRCDPISEHNRLYWYRQTLGQGPEFLTYFQNEAQLEKSRLLSDRFSAERPKGSFSTLEIQRTEQGDSAMYLCASSATGALNQPQHFGDGTRLSIL.

The rearrangement joins TRBV7-3 to TRBJ2-3, with 10 bases lining up with TRBD1. The CDR3 covers 16 residues. Unmatched junction bases numbered 4, after V lost 2 bases and J lost 2 bases. Per germline, CDR1 SGHTA and CDR2 FQGTGA. The CDR3 DNA follows: TGTGCCAGCAGCTTAGGGGACAGGGGCTTCACAGATACGCAGTATTTT. Protein: CASSLGDRGFTDTQYF.